Listed here is a single T cell receptor beta chain. No antigen is known for it. Per germline, CDR1 KGHSH and CDR2 LQKENI. The CDR3 sequence is 15 residues long. The V and J ends lost 4 bases and 5 bases respectively, with 17 bases between them. This entry belongs to a study of beta chain features in type 1 diabetes. Whole-study findings and limits: All four CD4+ subsets of Type 1 diabetes patients contained TCRB CDR3s that were moderately but significantly shorter.

The study reverse transcribed the entire isolated RNA, so it sequenced expressed TCRB transcripts. Only in-frame clones appear in the TCRdb table, and some are missing; sequencing was by immunoSEQ multiplex PCR. This sample has around 250,000 clones; roughly 22% occur once, and the top ten carry less than 0.03%. The chain employs TRBV18 and TRBJ2-5; a weak D match, TRBD1 (6 bases). Sequenced input: naive CD4+ T cells from blood. This receptor was taken from a woman aged 35 to 49 with type 1 diabetes. The CDR3 DNA is TGTGCCAGCTCACTGCTACAGGGAAGGGAGGAGACCCAGTACTTC. It yields the protein CASSLLQGREETQYF.